These 30 T cell receptor beta chains share one sample of origin, sequenced in a study of blood T cell repertoires in COVID-19. Measured with immunoSEQ multiplex PCR; TCRdb has only the in-frame clones, and not every one. This table holds 100,000 or so clones, approximately 79% found once. The sample comprised peripheral blood. The origin of the receptors is an older man with active or convalescent COVID-19.

The DNA for the CDR3 is TGCAGCGTTGATTCCGGGGGGGCAGATACGCAGTATTTT. This encodes CSVDSGGADTQYF. The chain recombines TRBV29-1 with TRBJ2-3; 8 bases align to TRBD2. With V trimmed by 3 bases and J by 4 bases, 3 bases remained unmatched. CDR3 length: 13 residues. Germline CDR1 SQVTM, CDR2 ANQGSEA.

The chain uses TRBV5-1 and TRBJ1-4; 8 bases fit TRBD1. This CDR3 spans 14 amino acids. CDR1 is SGHRS, CDR2 YFSETQ, per germline. V was clipped by 3 bases and J by 3 bases; unmatched bases: 1. CDR3 region: CASSSGQANEKLFF. In nucleotides, the CDR3 is TGCGCCAGCAGCTCGGGACAGGCTAATGAAAAACTGTTTTTT.

The chain links TRBV5-1 to TRBJ2-4; D ambiguous. The V gene's germline CDR1 is SGHRS and CDR2 YFSETQ. The CDR3 totals 14 residues. The V and J ends lost 0 bases and 2 bases respectively, with 6 bases between them. CDR3 bases: TGCGCCAGCAGCTTGGCTGGCACCAAAAACATTCAGTACTTC. Translation: CASSLAGTKNIQYF.

This chain links TRBV27 with TRBJ2-7, with 7 bases that match TRBD1. The germline CDR1 and CDR2 sequences are MNHEY and SMNVEV (reference sequence). This CDR3 has 17 amino acids. Trimming removed 0 bases from V and 2 bases from J; junction bases left unmatched: 10. Written as DNA, the CDR3 is TGTGCCAGCAGTTTATCATCCCACAGGGGTTTCCCCTACGAGCAGTACTTC. Protein: CASSLSSHRGFPYEQYF.

CDR3 bases: TGTGCCAGCAGTTACTCGGGTAGCGGAACGCCCTACGAGCAGTACTTC. This sequence encodes CASSYSGSGTPYEQYF. The chain recombines TRBV6-5 with TRBJ2-7; D possibly corresponds to TRBD2 (6 bases). The CDR3 is 16 residues long. Germline CDR1 MNHEY, CDR2 SVGAGI. Between the trimmed V and J ends, which lost 0 bases and 2 bases, there was a span of 14 bases.

The chain links TRBV30 to TRBJ2-3; D is perhaps TRBD1 (8 bases). This CDR3 spans 14 amino acids. V lost 3 bases and J 4 bases, leaving 14 bases between the germline ends. Germline V gene sequence: CDR1 GTSNPN, CDR2 SVGIG (reference sequence). The CDR3 DNA reads as TGTGCCTGGAGCCGGACAGGGAGGGCAGATACGCAGTATTTT. The encoded protein is CAWSRTGRADTQYF.

The V gene is TRBV4-2, the J gene TRBJ1-2, with D unclear. The ends were cut back, 0 bases at V and 6 bases at J, with 14 bases in the middle. This CDR3 has 15 amino acids. Germline CDR1 and CDR2: LGHNA and YNFKEQ. CDR3 region: CASSQDQTLPDGYTF. In nucleotides, the CDR3 is TGTGCCAGCAGCCAAGATCAAACCCTCCCGGATGGCTACACCTTC.

DNA for the CDR3: TGTGCCAGCAGCGCGCGGGGGGCTGACAATGAGCAGTTCTTC. Translating gives CASSARGADNEQFF. The chain joins TRBV9 to TRBJ2-1; 8 nucleotides match TRBD2. The junction had 4 bases not matched to a gene; V was cut back by 3 bases and J by 5 bases. Germline V gives CDR1 SGDLS, CDR2 YYNGEE. The CDR3 loop spans 14 amino acids.

The J gene is TRBJ2-3, the V gene TRBV4-1, with a weak D call TRBD1 (6 bases). Trimming cost V 4 bases and J 0 bases, with 14 bases left between them. CDR3 length equals 16 residues. Germline-derived CDR1 and CDR2 are MGHRA and YSYEKL. The CDR3 nucleotides read TGCGCCAGCAGCCGCACCCGAGGACAGAGCACAGATACGCAGTATTTT. It specifies CASSRTRGQSTDTQYF.

This rearrangement joins TRBV7-2 to TRBJ2-1; 11 nucleotides match TRBD2. V gave up 5 bases and J gave up 3 bases; unmatched junction bases: 12. The CDR3 has 18 amino acids. Germline CDR1 is SGHTA and CDR2 is FQGNSA. The CDR3 spells CASSPITGLAGIYNEQFF. Here the CDR3 DNA reads TGTGCCAGCAGCCCTATTACCGGACTAGCGGGTATCTACAATGAGCAGTTCTTC.

This chain joins TRBV12-3 or TRBV12-4 and TRBJ1-2, with a tentative D call TRBD1 (5 bases). The CDR3 consists of 11 residues. V was cut by 8 bases and J by 5 bases, with 9 bases left in between. The CDR3 coding sequence is TGTGCCAGCCTCGACAGTTATGGCTACACCTTC. Amino acid sequence: CASLDSYGYTF.

This clone has at least ten counts. The chain is built from TRBV11-2 and TRBJ2-2; a possible D gene is TRBD2 (6 bases). V lost 4 bases to trimming and J lost 5 bases, with 14 bases between them. CDR1 SGHAT and CDR2 FQNNGV come from the germline V gene. The CDR3 consists of 15 residues. CDR3 loop: CASSYRDLITGELFF. CDR3 coding DNA: TGTGCCAGCAGCTATCGGGACTTAATAACCGGGGAGCTGTTTTTT.

This sequence joins TRBV5-1 and TRBJ1-2, with 9 bases aligning to TRBD1. Per the germline V gene, CDR1 is SGHRS and CDR2 is YFSETQ. The CDR3 runs to 16 residues. Unmatched junction bases numbered 7, after V lost 0 bases and J lost 4 bases. The chain's CDR3 is CASSLGGQGNAYGYTF. DNA of the CDR3: TGCGCCAGCAGCTTGGGGGGACAGGGTAATGCCTATGGCTACACCTTC.

This rearrangement joins TRBV2 to TRBJ2-7, with no clear D. Trimming removed 7 bases from V and 2 bases from J, with 15 bases in between. The CDR3 spans 14 residues. Germline V lookup: CDR1 SNHLY, CDR2 FYNNEI. The CDR3 sequence is CASNSGFSAYEQYF. The CDR3 DNA sequence: TGTGCCAGCAATTCCGGGTTTTCCGCCTACGAGCAGTACTTC. Complete variable domain (other parts from reference TRBV2 and TRBJ2-7): EPEVTQTPSHQVTQMGQEVILRCVPISNHLYFYWYRQILGQKVEFLVSFYNNEISEKSEIFDDQFSVERPDGSNFTLKIRSTKLEDSAMYFCASNSGFSAYEQYFGPGTRLTVT.

This clone was seen a handful of times. J is TRBJ1-3 and V is TRBV30; tentatively, D is TRBD1 (5 bases). The CDR3 consists of 13 residues. Germline-derived CDR1 and CDR2 are GTSNPN and SVGIG (reference sequence). Trimming took 1 base from V and 3 from J, leaving 7 bases between them. In DNA, the CDR3 is TGTGCCTGGAGTGGGGGGGATGGAAACACCATATATTTT. Protein product: CAWSGGDGNTIYF.

There are a few counts of this clone. For the CDR3, the DNA is TGTGCCAGCAGCTTAATAGCGGGAGCTGTCGGGGAGCTGTTTTTT. Its protein product is CASSLIAGAVGELFF. The gene calls are TRBV7-6 and TRBJ2-2, with 9 bases fitting TRBD2. This CDR3 is built from 15 residues. Trimming removed 2 bases from V and 7 bases from J; junction bases left unmatched: 5. From germline, CDR1 is SGHVS and CDR2 FNYEAQ.

This chain uses TRBV4-1 with TRBJ1-2; no definite D call. V lost 0 bases and J 3 bases, leaving 5 bases between the germline ends. The CDR3 is 13 residues long. Germline CDR1 is MGHRA and CDR2 is YSYEKL. The CDR3 loop is CASSQDLHYGYTF. The CDR3 DNA follows: TGCGCCAGCAGCCAAGATCTTCACTATGGCTACACCTTC.

The V gene is TRBV11-2, the J gene TRBJ2-1; the D gene is possibly TRBD2 (5 bases). This CDR3 region has 17 residues. Between the trimmed V and J ends, which lost 0 bases and 3 bases, there was a span of 15 bases. CDR1 SGHAT and CDR2 FQNNGV come from the germline V gene. The CDR3 nucleotides read TGTGCCAGCAGCTTAGATCAAGGCTACCGGGGCTACAATGAGCAGTTCTTC. It translates to CASSLDQGYRGYNEQFF. Full variable domain (rest looked up from reference TRBV11-2 and TRBJ2-1): EAGVAQSPRYKIIEKRQSVAFWCNPISGHATLYWYQQILGQGPKLLIQFQNNGVVDDSQLPKDRFSAERLKGVDSTLKIQPAKLEDSAVYLCASSLDQGYRGYNEQFFGPGTRLTVL.

The V gene is TRBV11-2, the J gene TRBJ2-5, with 9 bases identical to TRBD1. The CDR3 length is 17 residues. J gave up 5 bases and V 5 bases, and 15 bases lay outside the gene matches. Germline CDR1 reads SGHAT; CDR2 reads FQNNGV. CDR3 sequence: CASSVGDRGRSGETQYF. The CDR3 bases are TGTGCCAGCAGCGTTGGTGACAGGGGGAGATCGGGCGAGACCCAGTACTTC.

V is TRBV5-1 and J is TRBJ2-1; D is perhaps TRBD2 (5 bases). The germline V gene encodes CDR1 SGHRS and CDR2 YFSETQ. The V gene lost 1 base and the J gene lost 0 bases, with 8 bases spanning the gap. The CDR3 sequence is 15 residues long. The CDR3 bases are TGCGCCAGCAGCTTGAGGCGGGCCTCCTACAATGAGCAGTTCTTC. Translated, it gives CASSLRRASYNEQFF.

J is TRBJ1-1 and V is TRBV28; no definite D call. The CDR3 sequence is 14 residues long. The V gene's germline CDR1 is MDHEN and CDR2 SYDVKM. V was cut by 3 bases and J by 3 bases, with 11 bases left in between. The CDR3 nucleotides read TGTGCCAGCAGTTTTGCCTTATCAGACACTGAAGCTTTCTTT. Protein sequence: CASSFALSDTEAFF.

This clone was detected only once. The V gene is TRBV28, the J gene TRBJ2-1, with 8 bases aligning to TRBD2. V shed 3 bases, J shed 9 bases, and the junction held 7 bases outside the gene matches. This CDR3 has 14 residues. CDR1 and CDR2 (germline): MDHEN, SYDVKM. In DNA, the CDR3 is TGTGCCAGCAGTTTTCCGGGAGGGCCCGTTGAGCAGTTCTTC. Amino acids: CASSFPGGPVEQFF.

The chain recombines TRBV19 with TRBJ1-1, with TRBD1 identical over 8 bases. The germline CDR1 and CDR2 sequences are LNHDA and SQIVND (reference sequence). J gave up 13 bases and V 8 bases, and 15 bases lay outside the gene matches. This CDR3 region has 13 residues. CDR3 sequence: CASRPGGEVFFFF. CDR3 nucleotides: TGTGCCAGTCGACCAGGGGGCGAGGTTTTCTTTTTCTTT.

The chain combines TRBV5-1 with TRBJ1-6; TRBD1 matches 10 bases. CDR1 is SGHRS and CDR2 is YFSETQ in the germline V gene. The J segment lost 6 bases and the V segment lost 6 bases, leaving 9 bases of the junction unmatched. The CDR3 extends over 16 amino acids. The CDR3 region is CASTSGTGAVNSPLHF. The CDR3 bases are TGCGCCAGCACCTCGGGGACAGGGGCCGTTAATTCACCCCTCCACTTT.

V and J are TRBV4-2 and TRBJ1-1; no clear D. V lost 0 bases to trimming and J lost 4 bases, with 9 bases between them. This CDR3 is 14 amino acids long. Germline V lookup: CDR1 LGHNA, CDR2 YNFKEQ. The CDR3 loop reads CASSQESAGTEAFF. CDR3 coding DNA: TGTGCCAGCAGCCAAGAGTCAGCGGGCACTGAAGCTTTCTTT.

V gene TRBV7-9 combines with J gene TRBJ2-3; 11 nucleotides agree with TRBD2. J gave up 4 bases and V 5 bases, and 11 bases lay outside the gene matches. In germline, CDR1 is SEHNR, CDR2 FQNEAQ (reference sequence). This CDR3 has 17 residues. The CDR3 nucleotides read TGTGCCAGCAGCACCCTCTTTAGCGGGGGGGCCTCAGATACGCAGTATTTT. This gives the protein CASSTLFSGGASDTQYF.

This clone was counted between two and nine times. This rearrangement joins TRBV5-1 to TRBJ2-3; 8 nucleotides align to TRBD1. The ends lost 5 bases at V and 0 bases at J; junction bases unmatched: 2. The CDR3 extends over 14 amino acids. CDR1 and CDR2 (germline): SGHRS, YFSETQ. CDR3 bases: TGCGCCAGCAGTAGGGACAGGAGCACAGATACGCAGTATTTT. Amino acid sequence: CASSRDRSTDTQYF.

The rearrangement links TRBV5-1 to TRBJ2-3; 13 bases align to TRBD2. V lost 4 bases, J lost 2 bases, and 7 bases stayed unmatched. Germline assignment: CDR1 SGHRS and CDR2 YFSETQ. The CDR3 is 17 amino acids. The CDR3 coding sequence is TGCGCCAGCAGCCCGGGACTAGCGGGGCCCCCCACAGATACGCAGTATTTT. Its translation is CASSPGLAGPPTDTQYF.

The rearrangement links TRBV5-1 to TRBJ2-3, with a tentative D call TRBD2 (6 bases). This CDR3 is built from 14 residues. V was trimmed by 1 base and J by 3 bases, leaving 9 bases between them. Germline V lookup: CDR1 SGHRS, CDR2 YFSETQ. CDR3 coding DNA: TGCGCCAGCAGCTTGACGGGAGATACAGATACGCAGTATTTT. Encoded protein: CASSLTGDTDTQYF. The full variable domain, its missing parts supplied by reference TRBV5-1 and TRBJ2-3, is KAGVTQTPRYLIKTRGQQVTLSCSPISGHRSVSWYQQTPGQGLQFLFEYFSETQRNKGNFPGRFSGRQFSNSRSEMNVSTLELGDSALYLCASSLTGDTDTQYFGPGTRLTVL.

The V gene is TRBV5-4, the J gene TRBJ1-1, with 9 bases fitting TRBD1. The CDR3 loop spans 14 amino acids. Germline trimming cut 7 bases from V and 3 bases from J; bases unmatched to any gene: 7. Germline CDR1 and CDR2: SGHNT and YYREEE (reference sequence). CDR3 amino acids: CASALTGGYTEAFF. In nucleotides, the CDR3 is TGTGCCAGCGCCCTTACAGGGGGCTACACTGAAGCTTTCTTT.